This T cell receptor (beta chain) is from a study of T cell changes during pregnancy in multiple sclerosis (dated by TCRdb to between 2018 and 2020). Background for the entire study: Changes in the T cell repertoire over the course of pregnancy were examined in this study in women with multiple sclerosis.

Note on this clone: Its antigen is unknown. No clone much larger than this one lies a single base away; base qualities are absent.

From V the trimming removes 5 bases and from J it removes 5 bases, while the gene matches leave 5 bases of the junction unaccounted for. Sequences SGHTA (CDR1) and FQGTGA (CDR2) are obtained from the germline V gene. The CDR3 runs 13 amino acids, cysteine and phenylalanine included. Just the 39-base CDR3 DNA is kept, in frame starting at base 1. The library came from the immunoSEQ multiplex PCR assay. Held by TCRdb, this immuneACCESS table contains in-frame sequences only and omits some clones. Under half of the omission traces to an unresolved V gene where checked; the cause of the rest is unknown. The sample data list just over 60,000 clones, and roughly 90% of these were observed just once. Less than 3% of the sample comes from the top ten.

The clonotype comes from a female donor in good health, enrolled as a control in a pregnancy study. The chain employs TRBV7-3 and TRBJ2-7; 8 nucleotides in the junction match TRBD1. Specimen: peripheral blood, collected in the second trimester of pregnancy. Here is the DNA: TGTGCCAGCAGCCAAGACAGGGGTGACGAGCAGTACTTC. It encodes CASSQDRGDEQYF.